This T cell receptor beta chain was captured by sequencing in a study of patients and donors after allogeneic stem cell transplantation. A single record per CDR3 protein comes from TCRdb applying MiXCR to the RT-PCR reads. The sample contains fewer than 500,000 distinct CDR3 sequences, roughly 17% of which appear only once. The CDR3 consists of 18 residues. CDR1 is KGHSH, CDR2 LQKENI, per germline. The ends lost 3 bases at V and 0 bases at J; junction bases unmatched: 10. This clonotype was found a few times. The TCR originated in a human donor who was either an allogeneic HSCT recipient or a stem cell or donor lymphocyte infusion donor (not recorded which). It is not recorded whose cells these are; they may come from a transplant donor. What was sequenced was blood, either unsorted or a sorted T cell fraction (not recorded which). This chain joins TRBV18 and TRBJ1-4; 7 bases align to TRBD1. This CDR3 reads CASSPRGQGTATNEKLFF. The CDR3 DNA reads as TGTGCCAGCTCACCCCGAGGGCAGGGGACAGCAACTAATGAAAAACTGTTTTTT.